Presented here are 22 T cell receptor beta chains from one specimen sequenced in a study of T cells in Graves' hyperthyroidism and ophthalmopathy. Amplified regions were TCR beta CDR3 sequences from RNA transcripts. When the TCR CDR3 underwent first-round RT-PCR, the HTBI primer set was used. MiXCR was run by TCRdb on the multiplex PCR reads, yielding one entry per CDR3 protein. The data contain 300,000 to 400,000 distinct CDR3 sequences, less than 15% of them singletons. The sample consisted of blood. The receptors originated from a woman younger than 30 with Graves' hyperthyroidism.

This clonotype was observed at least ten times. The CDR3 DNA reads as TGTGCCAGCAGCCGGGTGGGACAGGGGGCTGAAGCTTTCTTT. This sequence encodes CASSRVGQGAEAFF. J is TRBJ1-1 and V is TRBV3-1; the match to TRBD1 covers 11 bases. V lost 4 bases and J lost 6; bases outside the gene matches: 4. Germline loops: CDR1 LGHDT, CDR2 YNNKEL (reference sequence). The CDR3 runs 14 residues.

This clonotype has a handful of counts. V gene TRBV28 combines with J gene TRBJ1-1, with 8 bases that match TRBD1. The CDR3 totals 14 residues. After removal of 5 bases from V and 3 bases from J, the junction contained 5 bases not matched to a gene. Germline V gives CDR1 MDHEN, CDR2 SYDVKM. The CDR3 protein is CASSAPDRDTEAFF. The CDR3 bases are TGTGCCAGCAGTGCCCCGGACAGGGACACTGAAGCTTTCTTT.

The CDR3 DNA sequence: TGCGCCAGCAGCGGCTCCCCTAGGGGCACTTACAATGAGCAGTTCTTC. The encoded protein is CASSGSPRGTYNEQFF. The chain recombines TRBV5-1 with TRBJ2-1; D possibly corresponds to TRBD1 (5 bases). V was clipped by 4 bases and J by 4 bases, with 18 bases between them. The CDR3 is 16 amino acids. CDR1 and CDR2 from the germline V gene are SGHRS and YFSETQ.

This clonotype was picked up many times. The J gene is TRBJ2-3, the V gene TRBV29-1, with 7 bases that match TRBD2. Germline lookup yields CDR1 SQVTM and CDR2 ANQGSEA. The V gene end was trimmed by 6 bases and the J gene end by 5 bases; junction bases not matched to a gene: 8. CDR3 length equals 13 residues. The CDR3 protein is CSVDGLVRDTQYF. The DNA of the CDR3 is TGCAGCGTCGACGGACTAGTGAGAGATACGCAGTATTTT.

This clonotype was picked up a small number of times. The chain recombines TRBV7-9 with TRBJ2-1; the match to TRBD2 covers 12 bases. There are 15 residues in the CDR3. The germline CDR1 and CDR2 sequences are SEHNR and FQNEAQ (reference sequence). J lost 8 bases, V lost 7 bases, and 9 bases had no gene match. The CDR3 spells CASIPTSGSADEQFF. CDR3 DNA sequence: TGTGCCAGCATTCCGACTAGCGGGAGCGCGGATGAGCAGTTCTTC. Drawing the rest from reference TRBV7-9 and TRBJ2-1, the complete variable domain is DTGVSQNPRHKITKRGQNVTFRCDPISEHNRLYWYRQTLGQGPEFLTYFQNEAQLEKSRLLSDRFSAERPKGSFSTLEIQRTEQGDSAMYLCASIPTSGSADEQFFGPGTRLTVL.

This clonotype occurred many times. The rearrangement links TRBV12-3 or TRBV12-4 to TRBJ1-2, with D maybe TRBD1 (6 bases). The V and J ends lost 3 bases and 4 bases respectively, with 15 bases between them. CDR3 size: 15 residues. The CDR3 sequence is CASSFTGNPTYGYTF. The CDR3 DNA sequence: TGTGCCAGCAGTTTCACAGGGAACCCAACCTATGGCTACACCTTC.

There are a few counts of this clonotype. The gene calls are TRBV27 and TRBJ2-2; D could derive from TRBD1 or TRBD2 (6 bases each). V gave up 7 bases and J gave up 4 bases, with 16 bases separating them. The germline gives CDR1 MNHEY, CDR2 SMNVEV (reference sequence). This CDR3 comprises 15 residues. CDR3 residues: CASKSQGGPTGELFF. CDR3 nucleotide sequence: TGTGCCAGCAAAAGCCAAGGGGGGCCCACCGGGGAGCTGTTTTTT.

The chain couples TRBV7-9 to TRBJ2-3, with D perhaps TRBD1 (6 bases). V lost 6 bases and J 9 bases, leaving 28 bases between the germline ends. The germline gives CDR1 SEHNR, CDR2 FQNEAQ (reference sequence). This CDR3 region has 17 residues. The CDR3 here is CASSNYYRDISSGTQYF. CDR3 nucleotide sequence: TGTGCCAGCAGTAATTACTACCGGGACATTTCGAGTGGAACGCAGTATTTT.

In this sample, this clonotype turned up many times. J is TRBJ1-5 and V is TRBV6-1; no definite D call. Germline CDR1 is MNHNS and CDR2 is SASEGT. The CDR3 spans 16 residues. V shed 5 bases and J shed 0 bases, with 14 bases lying between them. The CDR3 loop reads CASSTSGGSSNQPQHF. The CDR3 DNA reads as TGTGCCAGCAGTACCTCCGGAGGGAGTAGCAATCAGCCCCAGCATTTT.

This clonotype was seen ten or more times. The J gene is TRBJ1-2, the V gene TRBV12-3 or TRBV12-4, with a tentative D call TRBD1 (6 bases). The CDR3 contains 15 residues. V was cut by 1 base and J by 7 bases, with 16 bases left in between. Written as DNA, the CDR3 is TGTGCCAGCAGTTTAGGGGCCAGGACAGTGGGTGGCTACACCTTC. It codes for CASSLGARTVGGYTF.

The chain has TRBV7-9 and TRBJ1-6, with 8 nucleotides matching TRBD1. Germline V gene sequence: CDR1 SEHNR, CDR2 FQNEAQ (reference sequence). The CDR3 extends over 14 amino acids. After removal of 8 bases from V and 6 bases from J, the junction contained 6 bases not matched to a gene. The CDR3 region is CASDRGRINSPLHF. The CDR3 DNA sequence: TGTGCCAGCGACAGGGGAAGAATTAATTCACCCCTCCACTTT. Full variable domain (remainder filled in from reference TRBV7-9 and TRBJ1-6): DTGVSQNPRHKITKRGQNVTFRCDPISEHNRLYWYRQTLGQGPEFLTYFQNEAQLEKSRLLSDRFSAERPKGSFSTLEIQRTEQGDSAMYLCASDRGRINSPLHFGNGTRLTVT.

This clonotype turned up a few times. The gene calls are TRBV6-1 and TRBJ1-5; tentatively, D is TRBD1 (6 bases). CDR3 length: 13 amino acids. Between the trimmed V and J ends, which lost 5 bases and 7 bases, there was a span of 12 bases. Germline CDR1 and CDR2: MNHNS and SASEGT. In DNA, the CDR3 is TGTGCCAGCAGTATAACAGGGACCCAGCCCCAGCATTTT. Translation: CASSITGTQPQHF.

This chain links TRBV20-1 with TRBJ2-1, with 9 positions matching TRBD2. V shed 6 bases, J shed 9 bases, and the junction held 9 bases outside the gene matches. This CDR3 has 13 amino acids. CDR1 DFQATT and CDR2 SNEGSKA come from the germline V gene (reference sequence). CDR3 residues: CSATSGSLIEQFF. In DNA form, the CDR3 reads TGCAGTGCGACTAGCGGAAGCCTGATTGAGCAGTTCTTC.

The chain carries TRBV5-1 and TRBJ2-1, with D hard to call. The germline V gene encodes CDR1 SGHRS and CDR2 YFSETQ. Trimming took off 0 bases at V and 9 bases at J, with 10 bases between the two ends. This CDR3 spans 13 amino acids. The CDR3 is CASSLGGMGEQFF. The CDR3 DNA sequence: TGCGCCAGCAGCTTGGGGGGAATGGGTGAGCAGTTCTTC.

V and J are TRBV20-1 and TRBJ2-1; possibly TRBD1 for D (6 bases). Germline lookup yields CDR1 DFQATT and CDR2 SNEGSKA (reference sequence). V lost 6 bases and J lost 7, with 19 bases in between. The CDR3 runs 14 residues. The CDR3, as DNA: TGCAGTGCAAACAGGGACGGTATGGGGAATGAGCAGTTCTTC. It translates to CSANRDGMGNEQFF.

This clonotype was recorded at least ten times. The V call is TRBV6-1, the J call TRBJ2-2; TRBD1 agrees at 9 bases. CDR1 is MNHNS and CDR2 is SASEGT in the germline V gene. The CDR3 consists of 19 residues. With V trimmed by 7 bases and J by 0 bases, 15 bases remained unmatched. The CDR3 nucleotides read TGTGCCAGCAACCCGCGCGTGGGACAGGGTTCGGCGAACACCGGGGAGCTGTTTTTT. This encodes CASNPRVGQGSANTGELFF.

V and J are TRBV4-2 and TRBJ1-5; TRBD1 agrees at 8 bases. CDR3 size: 16 residues. V lost 4 bases, J lost 4 bases, and 9 bases stayed unmatched. Germline-derived CDR1 and CDR2 are LGHNA and YNFKEQ. The CDR3 DNA reads TGTGCCAGCAGCCTGACCCAAGACAGGGGAAATCAGCCCCAGCATTTT. Encoded protein: CASSLTQDRGNQPQHF.

This rearrangement joins TRBV11-2 to TRBJ2-3; perhaps TRBD1 as D (6 bases). Looked up from germline, CDR1 is SGHAT and CDR2 is FQNNGV. V was trimmed by 10 bases and J by 0 bases, leaving 17 bases between them. The CDR3 contains 15 residues. The CDR3 coding sequence is TGTGCCACCGAGACAGCAGGGGACAGCACAGATACGCAGTATTTT. It translates to CATETAGDSTDTQYF.

J is TRBJ1-2 and V is TRBV7-2, with D possibly TRBD1 on 5 matching bases. The germline CDR1 and CDR2 sequences are SGHTA and FQGNSA. The CDR3 runs 14 residues. The germline V and J ends were trimmed by 2 bases and 7 bases, with 14 bases remaining between them. CDR3 nucleotides: TGTGCCAGCAGCTTACTGGATGTGGGGGGTGGCTACACCTTC. This translates into CASSLLDVGGGYTF.

This clonotype came up many times. The chain joins TRBV2 to TRBJ2-1; 7 bases are shared with TRBD2. The CDR3 runs 13 residues. The germline CDR1 and CDR2 sequences are SNHLY and FYNNEI. V lost 3 bases, J lost 10 bases, and 6 bases stayed unmatched. CDR3 sequence: CASSEGRGGEQFF. DNA for the CDR3: TGTGCCAGCAGTGAGGGGCGGGGAGGGGAGCAGTTCTTC.

In its sample, this clonotype was seen many times. In DNA, the CDR3 is TGTGCCAGCAGTGGACAGGGCGGCTCCTATGGCTACACCTTC. Amino acid sequence: CASSGQGGSYGYTF. The gene calls are TRBV12-3 or TRBV12-4 and TRBJ1-2, with TRBD1 matching over 8 bases. CDR3 size: 14 residues. Germline trimming cut 5 bases from V and 4 bases from J; bases unmatched to any gene: 6.

This clonotype was detected ten times or more. V is TRBV24-1 and J is TRBJ2-2; D unresolved. CDR3 length equals 14 residues. The germline gives CDR1 KGHDR, CDR2 SFDVKD. Between the trimmed V and J ends, which lost 10 bases and 2 bases, there was a span of 13 bases. CDR3 loop: CATRGEVNTGELFF. In DNA, the CDR3 is TGTGCCACGCGTGGAGAAGTTAACACCGGGGAGCTGTTTTTT.